The present TCR beta chain was sequenced within a study of T cell clonality in common variable immunodeficiency. Only a few counts were recorded for this clone. Its antigen remains unknown. Read sequence stops 3 residues before the CDR3 end, and the germline J gene provides the missing end. General study results and limits: Reportedly, TCR beta sequences from common variable immunodeficiency showed fewer deletions and N-nucleotide insertions.

The CDR3 length is 15 residues. From germline, CDR1 is SGHNT and CDR2 YENEEA. V was clipped by 3 bases and J by 4 bases; unmatched bases: 8. The repertoire was sequenced with immunoSEQ multiplex PCR; TCRdb's copy has only in-frame clones and lacks some. The specimen has about 33,000 clones, none found just once. The V and J genes are TRBV11-3 and TRBJ2-7, with 8 nucleotides matching TRBD1. Sequencing input: peripheral blood mononuclear cells. The TCR comes from a human donor with common variable immunodeficiency. The CDR3 here is CASSLAGTGGYEQYF. Partial CDR3 DNA: TGTGCCAGCAGCTTGGCCGGGACAGGTGGATACGAG. Full variable domain (rest looked up from reference TRBV11-3 and TRBJ2-7): EAGVVQSPRYKIIEKKQPVAFWCNPISGHNTLYWYLQNLGQGPELLIRYENEEAVDDSQLPKDRFSAERLKGVDSTLKIQPAELGDSAVYLCASSLAGTGGYEQYFGPGTRLTVT.